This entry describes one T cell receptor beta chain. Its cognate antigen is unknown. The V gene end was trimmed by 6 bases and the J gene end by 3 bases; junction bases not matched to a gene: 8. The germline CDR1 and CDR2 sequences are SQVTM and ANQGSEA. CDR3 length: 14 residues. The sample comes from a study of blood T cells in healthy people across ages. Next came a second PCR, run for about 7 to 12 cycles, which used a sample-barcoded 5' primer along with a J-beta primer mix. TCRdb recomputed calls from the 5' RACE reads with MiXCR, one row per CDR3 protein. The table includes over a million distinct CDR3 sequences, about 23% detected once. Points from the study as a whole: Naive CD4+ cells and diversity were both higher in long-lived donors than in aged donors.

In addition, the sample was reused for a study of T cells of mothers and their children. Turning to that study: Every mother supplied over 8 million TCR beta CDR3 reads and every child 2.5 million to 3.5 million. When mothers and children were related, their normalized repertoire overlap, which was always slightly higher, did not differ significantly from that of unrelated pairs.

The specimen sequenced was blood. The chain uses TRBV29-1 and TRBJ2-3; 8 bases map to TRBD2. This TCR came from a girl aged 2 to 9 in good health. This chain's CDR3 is CSVIRAGATDTQYF. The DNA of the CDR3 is TGCAGCGTCATTCGAGCGGGGGCAACAGATACGCAGTATTTT.